This T cell receptor (beta chain) was identified during a study of OX40 agonist ivuxolimab in advanced cancers. As for the study in general: Patients were dosed with the agonistic anti-OX40 (CD134) antibody ivuxolimab. Ivuxolimab doses were 0.01, 0.1, 0.3, 1.5, 3 or 10 mg/kg every 2 weeks. The dose-escalation cohort had hepatocellular carcinoma, melanoma, renal cell or head and neck cancer. Regarding the study as a whole: Mean expanded clone counts were higher in CD8+ than CD4+ T cells.

Remarks on this clone: Its antigen is currently unknown.

The assay was immunoSEQ multiplex PCR, and TCRdb's table has in-frame clones only and misses some. The sample consists of 75,000 to 100,000 clones, 90% to 95% of them appearing once. Germline assignment: CDR1 LNHDA and CDR2 SQIVND (reference sequence). The CDR3 totals 16 residues. The trim removed 7 bases at V and 1 base at J, leaving 8 bases unmatched. The input for sequencing was CD4+ or CD8+ T cells sorted from blood, taken in a trial of the OX40 agonist ivuxolimab. This chain uses TRBV19 with TRBJ1-3; TRBD1 agrees at 9 bases. The TCR originated in an adult with an advanced solid tumor such as melanoma, head and neck, liver or kidney cancer. CDR3 sequence (DNA): TGTGCCAGTACCCCGGGACAGGGATTTTCTGGAAACACCATATATTTT. It yields the protein CASTPGQGFSGNTIYF.